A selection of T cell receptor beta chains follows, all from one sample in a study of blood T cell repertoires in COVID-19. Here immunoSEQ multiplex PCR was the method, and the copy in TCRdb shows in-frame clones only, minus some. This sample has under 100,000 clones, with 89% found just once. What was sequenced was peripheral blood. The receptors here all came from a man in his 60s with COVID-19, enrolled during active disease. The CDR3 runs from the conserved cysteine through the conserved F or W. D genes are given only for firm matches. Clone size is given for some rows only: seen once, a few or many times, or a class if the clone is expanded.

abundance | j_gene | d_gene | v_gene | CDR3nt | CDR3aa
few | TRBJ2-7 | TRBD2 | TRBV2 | TGTGCCAGCCGACTAGCGGGAGGAAAGCAGTACTTC | CASRLAGGKQYF
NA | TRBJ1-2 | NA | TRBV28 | TGTGCCAGCAGGGGCACAGGGAACGCTGGCTACACCTTC | CASRGTGNAGYTF
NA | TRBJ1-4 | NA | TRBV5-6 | TGTGCCAGCAGCTTCCGCGGGGGGGGCACTAATGAAAAACTGTTTTTT | CASSFRGGGTNEKLFF
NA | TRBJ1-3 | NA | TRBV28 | TGTGCCAGCAGTCTTCCCCCTGTGGGCGGAAACACCATATATTTT | CASSLPPVGGNTIYF
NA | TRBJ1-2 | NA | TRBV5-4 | TGTGCCAGCAGCTTGGTAGCTAACTATGGCTACACCTTC | CASSLVANYGYTF
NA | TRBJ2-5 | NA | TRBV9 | TGTGCCAGCAGCGTCGGGGGAGAAGAGACCCAGTACTTC | CASSVGGEETQYF
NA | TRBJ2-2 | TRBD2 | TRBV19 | TGTGCCAGTACCCCCGAAGCGGGACTAGCGGGAGGGCCGCTAGCCGGGGAGCTGTTTTTT | CASTPEAGLAGGPLAGELFF
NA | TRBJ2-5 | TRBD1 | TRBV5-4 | TGTGCCAGCAGCTTGGGGGACAGGGAGCACGAGACCCAGTACTTC | CASSLGDREHETQYF
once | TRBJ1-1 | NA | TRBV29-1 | TGCAGCGTTGTGTCCGGGACACCGAACACTGAAGCTTTCTTT | CSVVSGTPNTEAFF
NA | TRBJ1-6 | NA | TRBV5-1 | TGCGCCAGCAGCTTGGCCCCCGGGAGGGAAGCACCCCTCCACTTT | CASSLAPGREAPLHF
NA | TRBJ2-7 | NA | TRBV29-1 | TGCAGCGTGGGGACGCCTGGGGGGTTGGGGTACGAGCAGTACTTC | CSVGTPGGLGYEQYF
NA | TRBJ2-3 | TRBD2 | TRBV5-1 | TGCGCCAGCAGCGGTACTAGCGGGAGCGCAGATACGCAGTATTTT | CASSGTSGSADTQYF
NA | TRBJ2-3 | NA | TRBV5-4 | TGTGCCAGCAGCCGGGGACTAGATACGCAGTATTTT | CASSRGLDTQYF
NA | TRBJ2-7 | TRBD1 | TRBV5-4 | TGTGCCAGCAGCTTATCGGGGACAGCCTACGAGCAGTACTTC | CASSLSGTAYEQYF
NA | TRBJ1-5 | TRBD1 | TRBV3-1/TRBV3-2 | TGTGCCAGCAGCCAGAACAGGGGGGGGCAGCCCCAGCATTTT | CASSQNRGGQPQHF